This TCR beta chain was observed in a study of T cells in localized non-small cell lung cancer. General study results and limits: For the top 100 tumor clones, a median roughly 56 also appeared in adjacent lung.

V lost 3 bases to trimming and J lost 3 bases, with 18 bases between them. The germline V gene encodes CDR1 SGHRS and CDR2 YFSETQ. This CDR3 region has 16 residues. This clone was recorded once. Its specificity is unknown. This table comes from immunoSEQ multiplex PCR, and its TCRdb copy is limited to in-frame clones, with some not included. Counted here are 35,000 to 40,000 clones, more than 90% occurring once; the ten biggest clones make up around 6.9%. The clonotype comes from a female donor over 55 with stage I lung adenocarcinoma. The sample in question was peripheral blood, obtained before any cancer treatment. The rearrangement links TRBV5-1 to TRBJ2-5; possibly TRBD1 or TRBD2 for D (5 bases each). CDR3 nucleotide sequence: TGCGCCAGCAGCTGGAATTCCGGGACGCTGAAAGAGACCCAGTACTTC. Translation gives CASSWNSGTLKETQYF.